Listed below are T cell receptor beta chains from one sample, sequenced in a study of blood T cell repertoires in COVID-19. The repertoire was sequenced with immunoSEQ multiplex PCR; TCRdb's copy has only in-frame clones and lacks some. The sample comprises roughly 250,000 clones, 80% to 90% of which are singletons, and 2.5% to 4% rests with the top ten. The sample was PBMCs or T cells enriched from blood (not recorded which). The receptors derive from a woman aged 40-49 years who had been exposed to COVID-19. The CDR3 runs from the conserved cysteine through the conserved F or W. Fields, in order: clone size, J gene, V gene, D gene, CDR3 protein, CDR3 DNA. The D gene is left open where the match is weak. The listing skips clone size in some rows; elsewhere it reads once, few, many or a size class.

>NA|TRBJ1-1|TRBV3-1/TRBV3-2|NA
CASSQGGGLGTEAFF
TGTGCCAGCAGCCAAGGGGGAGGTCTTGGGACTGAAGCTTTCTTT
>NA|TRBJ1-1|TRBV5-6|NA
CASSFGGAEAFF
TGTGCCAGCAGCTTCGGGGGAGCAGAAGCTTTCTTT
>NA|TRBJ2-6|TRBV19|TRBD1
CASKWTGGAGANVLTF
TGTGCCAGTAAGTGGACAGGGGGTGCCGGGGCCAACGTCCTGACTTTC
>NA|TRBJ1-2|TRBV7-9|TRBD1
CASSHQQGWAGYTF
TGTGCCAGCAGCCATCAACAGGGGTGGGCTGGCTACACCTTC
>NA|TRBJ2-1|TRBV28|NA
CASNSGGTEQFF
TGTGCCAGCAATTCGGGGGGCACTGAGCAGTTCTTC
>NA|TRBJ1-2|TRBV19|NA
CASSHYGQPGYTF
TGTGCCAGTAGTCACTATGGACAGCCCGGCTACACCTTC
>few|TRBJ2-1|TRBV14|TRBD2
CASSQAAGDEQFF
TGTGCCAGCAGCCAAGCGGCGGGGGATGAGCAGTTCTTC
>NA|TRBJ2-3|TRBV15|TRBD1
CATSRDRGDTQYF
TGTGCCACCAGCCGCGACAGGGGTGATACGCAGTATTTT
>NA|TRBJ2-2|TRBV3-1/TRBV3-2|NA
CASSQDPDTGELFF
TGTGCCAGCAGCCAAGATCCGGACACCGGGGAGCTGTTTTTT
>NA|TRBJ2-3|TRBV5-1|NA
CASSLGAIRGMSTDTQYF
TGTGCCAGCAGCTTGGGGGCTATCCGGGGGATGAGCACAGATACGCAGTATTTT
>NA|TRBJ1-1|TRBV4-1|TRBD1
CASSQEQTLRTGMLESAFF
TGCGCCAGCAGCCAAGAACAAACCCTCCGGACAGGGATGTTGGAATCGGCTTTCTTT
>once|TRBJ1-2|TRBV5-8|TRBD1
CASSNRGNGGYTF
TGTGCCAGCAGTAACAGGGGTAACGGAGGCTACACCTTC
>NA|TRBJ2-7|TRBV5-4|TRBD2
CASSWSGGLTYEQYF
TGTGCCAGCAGCTGGAGCGGGGGGCTAACCTACGAGCAGTACTTC
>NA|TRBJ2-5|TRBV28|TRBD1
CASSDPGQDTQYF
TGTGCCAGCAGTGATCCGGGACAGGACACCCAGTACTTC
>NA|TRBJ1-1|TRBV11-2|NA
CASSPSVRGTEAFF
TGTGCCAGCAGCCCCAGCGTCAGGGGCACTGAAGCTTTCTTT
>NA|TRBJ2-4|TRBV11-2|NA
CASSRPGTPTPQYF
TGTGCCAGCAGCCGTCCCGGGACACCCACCCCCCAGTACTTC
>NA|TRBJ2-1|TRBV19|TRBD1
CASSADRAKIYNEQFF
TGTGCCAGTAGTGCTGACAGGGCGAAAATCTACAATGAGCAGTTCTTC
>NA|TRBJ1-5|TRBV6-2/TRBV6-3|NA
CASSPAQVSNQPQHF
TGTGCCAGCAGCCCCGCCCAGGTTAGCAATCAGCCCCAGCATTTT
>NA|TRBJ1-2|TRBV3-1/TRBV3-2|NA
CASSQEARVGYTF
TGTGCCAGCAGCCAAGAGGCCAGGGTGGGCTACACCTTC
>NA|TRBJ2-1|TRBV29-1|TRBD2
CSVPLREGYEQFF
TGCAGCGTCCCCTTGCGGGAGGGTTATGAGCAGTTCTTC
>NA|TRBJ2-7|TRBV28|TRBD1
CASSSGGSAYEQYF
TGTGCCAGCAGTTCAGGGGGAAGCGCCTACGAGCAGTACTTC
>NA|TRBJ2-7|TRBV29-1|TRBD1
CSVAQGVEQYF
TGCAGCGTTGCACAGGGGGTCGAGCAGTACTTC
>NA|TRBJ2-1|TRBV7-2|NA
CASSFGLSYNEQFF
TGTGCCAGCAGCTTTGGACTATCCTACAATGAGCAGTTCTTC
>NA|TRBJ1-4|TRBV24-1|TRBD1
CATSDPGQANEKLFF
TGTGCCACCAGTGATCCCGGACAGGCTAATGAAAAACTGTTTTTT
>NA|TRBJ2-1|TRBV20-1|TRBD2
CSASSPSGGDEQFF
TGCAGTGCTAGTTCCCCTAGCGGGGGGGATGAGCAGTTCTTC
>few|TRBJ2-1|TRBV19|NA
CASSITLGRAGGVNNEQFF
TGTGCCAGTAGTATAACCCTCGGGCGGGCAGGTGGGGTCAATAATGAGCAGTTCTTC
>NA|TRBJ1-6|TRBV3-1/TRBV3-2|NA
CASNWGDSPLHF
TGTGCCAGCAACTGGGGCGATTCACCCCTCCACTTT
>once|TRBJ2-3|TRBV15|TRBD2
CATSRGTLWDYENTDTQYF
TGTGCCACCAGCAGAGGAACATTATGGGACTACGAGAACACAGATACGCAGTATTTT